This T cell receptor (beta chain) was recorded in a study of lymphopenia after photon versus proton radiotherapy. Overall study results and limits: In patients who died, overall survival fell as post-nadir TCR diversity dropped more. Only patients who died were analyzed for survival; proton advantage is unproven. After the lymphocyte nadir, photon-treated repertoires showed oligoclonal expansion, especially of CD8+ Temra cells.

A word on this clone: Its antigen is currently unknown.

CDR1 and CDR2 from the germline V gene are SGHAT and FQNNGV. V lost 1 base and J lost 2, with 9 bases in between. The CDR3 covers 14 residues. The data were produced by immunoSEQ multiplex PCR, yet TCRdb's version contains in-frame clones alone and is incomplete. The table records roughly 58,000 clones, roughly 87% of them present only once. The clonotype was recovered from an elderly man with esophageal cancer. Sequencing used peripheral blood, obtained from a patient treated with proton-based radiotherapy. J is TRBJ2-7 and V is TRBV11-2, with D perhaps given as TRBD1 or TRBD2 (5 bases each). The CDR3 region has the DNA TGTGCCAGCAGCTTAGGGGACCCTGCCTACGAGCAGTACTTC. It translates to CASSLGDPAYEQYF.